These T cell receptor beta chains were read from a single sample in a study of cytomegalovirus exposure and HLA in healthy donors. This table comes from immunoSEQ multiplex PCR, and its TCRdb copy is limited to in-frame clones, with some not included. The table lists 140,000 to 150,000 clones. Specimen: PBMCs. These receptors came from a woman aged 50 to 65 in good health and CMV-seronegative. Both conserved end residues are part of each CDR3. A D gene is named only where the DNA matches it firmly. Not every row has a clone size; where given, it reads once, few, many or a size class.

V,D,size,J,length,DNA,CDR3
TRBV28,NA,NA,TRBJ1-1,13,TGTGCCAGCAGTTTGGGGCGAGGCACTGAAGCTTTCTTT,CASSLGRGTEAFF
TRBV7-9,TRBD1,NA,TRBJ1-2,14,TGTGCCAGTATCCAGGGGACAGGGAACTATGGCTACACCTTC,CASIQGTGNYGYTF
TRBV28,NA,NA,TRBJ1-2,14,TGTGCCAGCAGTTTAAGCGCAGGACTCTATGGCTACACCTTC,CASSLSAGLYGYTF
TRBV4-1,NA,NA,TRBJ2-1,16,TGCGCCAGCAGCCAAGGTGGGAGCGGGTCATACAATGAGCAGTTCTTC,CASSQGGSGSYNEQFF
TRBV25-1,TRBD2,NA,TRBJ2-3,14,TGTGCCAGCAGTGATACTAGCGGTGGAGATACGCAGTATTTT,CASSDTSGGDTQYF
TRBV28,TRBD1,NA,TRBJ1-5,16,TGTGCCAGCAGTGGGCCGGACAGGGGGCTAGGGCAGCCCCAGCATTTT,CASSGPDRGLGQPQHF
TRBV5-4,TRBD2,large,TRBJ2-3,14,TGTGCCAGCAGCTCGGGACTAGATGTTGATACGCAGTATTTT,CASSSGLDVDTQYF
TRBV5-4,NA,NA,TRBJ2-7,14,TGTGCCAGCAGCTTGGTAATCGACACTTCGGAGCAGTACTTC,CASSLVIDTSEQYF
TRBV10-3,NA,NA,TRBJ2-1,14,TGTGCCATCACTGGGGGGGCCTACTACAATGAGCAGTTCTTC,CAITGGAYYNEQFF
TRBV7-6,TRBD1,NA,TRBJ1-2,14,TGTGCCAGCAGCTTAGCGGGCCAGGGGGATGGCTACACCTTC,CASSLAGQGDGYTF
TRBV30,TRBD1,NA,TRBJ1-2,11,TGTGCCTGGAAAAACAGGGGCGGCTACACCTTC,CAWKNRGGYTF
TRBV15,TRBD1,NA,TRBJ2-1,17,TGTGCCACCAGCAGAGGAGACCCATCGACAGGGTACAATGAGCAGTTCTTC,CATSRGDPSTGYNEQFF
TRBV10-3,NA,NA,TRBJ2-3,11,TGTGCCATCACCAACACAGATACGCAGTATTTT,CAITNTDTQYF
TRBV7-2,NA,NA,TRBJ2-7,15,TGTGCCAGCAGCTTTGGGGGCTCAAGCTCCTACGAGCAGTACTTC,CASSFGGSSSYEQYF
TRBV28,TRBD1,NA,TRBJ2-4,13,TGTGCCAGCAGTTCCTCGGACAGGGGGATTCAGTACTTC,CASSSSDRGIQYF
TRBV18,TRBD2,NA,TRBJ2-7,15,TGTGCCAGCTCTCCTAGCGGGGGGGATCCCTACGAGCAGTACTTC,CASSPSGGDPYEQYF
TRBV11-3,NA,NA,TRBJ2-7,13,TGTGCCAGCAGCCTCCTCCCCTACTACGAGCAGTACTTC,CASSLLPYYEQYF
TRBV19,TRBD2,NA,TRBJ2-7,14,TGTGCCAGTAGTCTCGCTAGCGGACGCTACGAGCAGTACTTC,CASSLASGRYEQYF
TRBV5-1,NA,NA,TRBJ1-4,15,TGCGCCAGCAGCTTGGCCCAGGGCGTGCAGGAAAAACTGTTTTTT,CASSLAQGVQEKLFF
TRBV5-1,NA,NA,TRBJ2-5,15,TGCGCCAGCAGCTTGGTGGCGGGGGCGGAAGAGACCCAGTACTTC,CASSLVAGAEETQYF
TRBV6-5,TRBD1,NA,TRBJ1-6,14,TGTGCCAGCAGCGACAGGGGAGGCAATTCACCCCTCCACTTT,CASSDRGGNSPLHF
TRBV5-1,TRBD1,NA,TRBJ1-1,17,TGCGCCAGCAGCTTGGACACTAACAGGGGGCTGAACACTGAAGCTTTCTTT,CASSLDTNRGLNTEAFF
TRBV9,NA,NA,TRBJ1-2,15,TGTGCCAGCAGCGTAGCTATCGACGCCAGGACAGGCTACACCTTC,CASSVAIDARTGYTF
TRBV18,TRBD2,NA,TRBJ2-5,13,TGTGCCAGCTCACCATTAGCGGGGGAGACCCAGTACTTC,CASSPLAGETQYF
TRBV5-6,NA,NA,TRBJ2-2,13,TGTGCCAGCAGCTTCGGGGGAACCGGGGAGCTGTTTTTT,CASSFGGTGELFF
TRBV4-2,NA,NA,TRBJ1-1,15,TGTGCCAGCAGCCGGCGGGGCCGGGCGAACACTGAAGCTTTCTTT,CASSRRGRANTEAFF
TRBV9,NA,NA,TRBJ1-2,14,TGTGCCAGCAGCCCCCGGACATTTACGGACGGCTACACCTTC,CASSPRTFTDGYTF
TRBV28,TRBD1,NA,TRBJ2-3,16,TGTGCCAGCAGTTTAGATACAGGGGGCGGGACAGATACGCAGTATTTT,CASSLDTGGGTDTQYF
TRBV29-1,NA,NA,TRBJ1-1,14,TGCAGCGTTGGGGTGGGCGGGGTGAACACTGAAGCTTTCTTT,CSVGVGGVNTEAFF
TRBV6-1,NA,NA,TRBJ1-1,13,TGTGCCAGCCGCGTATCCCCGAACACTGAAGCTTTCTTT,CASRVSPNTEAFF
TRBV30,NA,NA,TRBJ1-1,13,TGTGCCTGGAGTGTCGCAGGGGACACTGAAGCTTTCTTT,CAWSVAGDTEAFF
TRBV2,NA,NA,TRBJ2-7,15,TGTGCCAGCAGTGAAGGACAGGTACCGACCTACGAGCAGTACTTC,CASSEGQVPTYEQYF
TRBV11-3,TRBD2,NA,TRBJ2-1,16,TGTGCCAGCAGCCCAACTTGGAATAGCGGGACCAATGAGCAGTTCTTC,CASSPTWNSGTNEQFF
TRBV9,TRBD1,NA,TRBJ2-1,16,TGTGCCAGCAGCGTACAACAGGGGATCCCCGACAATGAGCAGTTCTTC,CASSVQQGIPDNEQFF
TRBV4-3,TRBD2,NA,TRBJ2-3,16,TGCGCCAGCAGCCAAGATCGGGGGACTAGCATAGATACGCAGTATTTT,CASSQDRGTSIDTQYF
TRBV4-2,NA,NA,TRBJ1-2,17,TGTGCCAGCAGCCAGGCCGCCTCACACAGGGTTACCTATGGCTACACCTTC,CASSQAASHRVTYGYTF
TRBV5-6,TRBD2,NA,TRBJ2-1,19,TGTGCCAGCAGCTTGGAAAGACGGACTAGCGGGAGGAATGGTGTTGAGCAGTTCTTC,CASSLERRTSGRNGVEQFF
TRBV20-1,NA,NA,TRBJ2-1,11,TGCAGTGCTAGAGATGGGCATGAGCAGTTCTTC,CSARDGHEQFF
TRBV13,NA,NA,TRBJ1-4,16,TGTGCCAGCAGCTTACAGCCCAGGGGCTGGGATGAAAAACTGTTTTTT,CASSLQPRGWDEKLFF
TRBV18,NA,NA,TRBJ2-5,15,TGTGCCAGCTCTCCTCGGGACACCTTAGGGGAGACCCAGTACTTC,CASSPRDTLGETQYF
TRBV5-1,NA,NA,TRBJ2-3,13,TGCGCCAGCAAAGGGCTAGGAGGAGATACGCAGTATTTT,CASKGLGGDTQYF
TRBV28,NA,NA,TRBJ2-1,15,TGTGCCAGCAGTTTCCTTGCGGGCTCCTACAATGAGCAGTTCTTC,CASSFLAGSYNEQFF
TRBV6-5,NA,NA,TRBJ2-2,15,TGTGCCAGCATCCCAAGGGCGGCGGGCGCCGGGGAGCTGTTTTTT,CASIPRAAGAGELFF
TRBV4-3,NA,NA,TRBJ2-1,13,TGCGCCAGCAGCTTAGGGGCCTACAATGAGCAGTTCTTC,CASSLGAYNEQFF
TRBV18,TRBD1,NA,TRBJ1-2,16,TGTGCCAGCTCACCAAGAAACAGGGGGCGAAACTATGGCTACACCTTC,CASSPRNRGRNYGYTF
TRBV4-1,TRBD1,NA,TRBJ1-2,17,TGCGCCAGCAGCCAAGCGACCACTACAGGGGCGGGCTATGGCTACACCTTC,CASSQATTTGAGYGYTF
TRBV5-6,NA,NA,TRBJ2-7,11,TGTGCCAGCAGCTTGTACTACGAGCAGTACTTC,CASSLYYEQYF
TRBV30,NA,NA,TRBJ1-4,13,TGTGCCTGGACCCGGGGAGGGGTTGAAAAACTGTTTTTT,CAWTRGGVEKLFF